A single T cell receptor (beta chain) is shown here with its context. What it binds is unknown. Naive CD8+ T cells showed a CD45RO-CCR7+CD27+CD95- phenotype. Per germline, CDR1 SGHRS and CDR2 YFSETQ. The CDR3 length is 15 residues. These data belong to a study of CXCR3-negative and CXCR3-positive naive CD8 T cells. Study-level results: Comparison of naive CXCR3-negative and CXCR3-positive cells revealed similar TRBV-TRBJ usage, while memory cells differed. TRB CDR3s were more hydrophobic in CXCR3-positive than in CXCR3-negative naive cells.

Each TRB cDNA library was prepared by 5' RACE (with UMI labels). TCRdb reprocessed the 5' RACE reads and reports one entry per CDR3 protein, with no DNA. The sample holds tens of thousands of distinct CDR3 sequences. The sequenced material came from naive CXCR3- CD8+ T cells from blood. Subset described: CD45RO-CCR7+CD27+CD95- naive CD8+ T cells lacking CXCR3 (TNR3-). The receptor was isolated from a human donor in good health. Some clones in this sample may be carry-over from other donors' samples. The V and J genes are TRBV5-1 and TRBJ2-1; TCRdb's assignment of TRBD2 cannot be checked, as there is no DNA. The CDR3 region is CASSPLGGGINEQFF.